The 14 T cell receptor beta chains below all came from one sample that was sequenced in a study of cytomegalovirus exposure and HLA in healthy donors. 60 Vbeta and 13 Jbeta primers were used in PCR. Repertoires were generated with immunoSEQ multiplex PCR, while TCRdb's copy carries only in-frame clones and drops some. This table holds fewer than 250,000 clones, about 80% found once. The sequencing sample was made of PBMCs. The receptors were gathered from a man aged 40-49 years in good health and CMV-seropositive.

V usage is TRBV6-6 and J usage is TRBJ1-1; tentatively, D is TRBD1 (6 bases). Trimming pared 2 bases from V and 2 bases from J, leaving 9 bases between. Germline loops: CDR1 MNHNY, CDR2 SVGAGI (reference sequence). This CDR3 region has 14 residues. The CDR3 DNA reads TGTGCCAGCAGTTACAGGACAGTAAACACTGAAGCTTTCTTT. Translation: CASSYRTVNTEAFF.

The rearrangement links TRBV9 to TRBJ1-1; D might be TRBD1 (5 bases). The V gene lost 4 bases and the J gene lost 4 bases, with 11 bases spanning the gap. Germline V CDR1 and CDR2: SGDLS, YYNGEE. The CDR3 has 13 amino acids. The CDR3 bases are TGTGCCAGCAGCCCTAGTACAGGCACTGAAGCTTTCTTT. As protein: CASSPSTGTEAFF.

The rearrangement uses TRBV6-4 and TRBJ2-6; TRBD2 aligns across 10 bases. V gave up 5 bases and J gave up 2 bases; unmatched junction bases: 6. In germline, CDR1 is MRHNA, CDR2 SNTAGT. CDR3 length: 17 residues. Written as DNA, the CDR3 is TGTGCCAGCAGTCCTTCACTAGCGGGAACTGGGGCCAACGTCCTGACTTTC. This translates into CASSPSLAGTGANVLTF.

The rearrangement joins TRBV27 to TRBJ1-2; 8 bases line up with TRBD1. The CDR3 sequence is 14 residues long. Germline-derived CDR1 and CDR2 are MNHEY and SMNVEV (reference sequence). J was trimmed by 6 bases and V by 6 bases; bases with no gene match: 9. Here the CDR3 DNA reads TGTGCCAGCAGATCCGGACAGGGAAGTAATGGCTACACCTTC. Its protein product is CASRSGQGSNGYTF.

The genes are TRBV5-1 and TRBJ2-7; D is perhaps TRBD2 (5 bases). CDR1 and CDR2 from the germline V gene are SGHRS and YFSETQ. V was clipped by 6 bases and J by 4 bases, with 17 bases between them. The CDR3 loop spans 14 amino acids. The CDR3: CASKKTAETYEQYV. CDR3 DNA: TGCGCCAGCAAAAAAACAGCGGAGACTTACGAGCAGTACGTC.

The V and J genes are TRBV5-1 and TRBJ1-1; D is perhaps TRBD1 (6 bases). V gave up 1 base and J gave up 7 bases, with 8 bases separating them. The CDR3 sequence is 12 residues long. From germline, CDR1 is SGHRS and CDR2 YFSETQ. The CDR3 is CASSLRGGEAFF. The CDR3 DNA follows: TGCGCCAGCAGCTTGAGGGGGGGTGAAGCTTTCTTT.

The table lists this clone with a count of one. This chain connects TRBV7-9 to TRBJ2-7; 9 bases align to TRBD1. In germline, CDR1 is SEHNR, CDR2 FQNEAQ (reference sequence). The V gene end was trimmed by 3 bases and the J gene end by 1 base; junction bases not matched to a gene: 1. This CDR3 has 14 residues. CDR3: CASSFGQGSYEQYV. The DNA for the CDR3 is TGTGCCAGCAGCTTTGGACAGGGGTCCTACGAGCAGTACGTC.

The CDR3 here is CASSYPGGNSNEQFF. The CDR3 DNA follows: TGTGCCAGCAGTTACCCGGGGGGAAACAGCAATGAGCAGTTCTTC. This chain uses TRBV27 with TRBJ2-1; TRBD2 agrees at 7 bases. Germline V gene data show CDR1 as MNHEY and CDR2 as SMNVEV (reference sequence). This CDR3 has 15 amino acids. With 4 bases clipped from V and 6 bases from J, the junction kept 9 bases outside the gene matches.

The chain is built from TRBV6-4 and TRBJ1-4; D may be TRBD1 (5 bases). CDR1 and CDR2 (germline): MRHNA, SNTAGT. V was clipped by 2 bases and J by 14 bases, with 12 bases between them. This CDR3 has 12 amino acids. Here the CDR3 reads CASSDPMGRLFF. CDR3 coding DNA: TGTGCCAGCAGTGACCCCATGGGGCGGCTGTTTTTT.

The J gene is TRBJ1-2, the V gene TRBV7-6; tentative D call: TRBD1 (6 bases). CDR1 and CDR2 (germline): SGHVS, FNYEAQ. The CDR3 extends over 13 amino acids. The V and J ends lost 5 bases and 4 bases respectively, with 11 bases between them. The chain's CDR3 is CASSPRQAYGYTF. As DNA, the CDR3 is TGTGCCAGCAGCCCTCGACAGGCCTATGGCTACACCTTC.

The rearrangement links TRBV9 to TRBJ2-5; the match to TRBD1 covers 7 bases. In germline, CDR1 is SGDLS, CDR2 YYNGEE. CDR3 length equals 15 residues. Trimming removed 3 bases from V and 1 base from J; junction bases left unmatched: 6. This CDR3 is CASSETGDRQETQYF. For the CDR3, the DNA is TGTGCCAGCAGCGAAACAGGGGACCGCCAAGAGACCCAGTACTTC.

The CDR3 nucleotides are TGCGCCAGCAGCTTGTTGGGGCAGGCCACAGATACGCAGTATTTT. It translates to CASSLLGQATDTQYF. This rearrangement joins TRBV5-1 to TRBJ2-3, with D possibly matching TRBD1 (5 bases). There are 15 residues in the CDR3. The V gene lost 1 base and the J gene lost 2 bases, with 11 bases spanning the gap. CDR1 is SGHRS and CDR2 is YFSETQ in the germline V gene.

Concerning this clone: This CDR3 is also generated by other DNA sequences in the sample. The chain employs TRBV5-1 and TRBJ1-2, with D possibly matching TRBD1 (6 bases). Per germline, CDR1 SGHRS and CDR2 YFSETQ. V was shortened by 0 bases and J by 6 bases, with 6 bases between the two germline ends. The length of the CDR3 is 12 residues. Written as DNA, the CDR3 is TGCGCCAGCAGCTTGGAGGGGGATGGCTACACCTTC. It specifies CASSLEGDGYTF.

The V gene is TRBV7-2, the J gene TRBJ1-5, with TRBD1 as a possible D gene (5 bases). This CDR3 comprises 14 residues. Looked up from germline, CDR1 is SGHTA and CDR2 is FQGNSA. Trimming stripped 5 bases from V and 7 bases from J, with 15 bases between. CDR3 in DNA: TGTGCCAGCAGCGGGGGGGGAAATTGGCAGCCCCAGCATTTT. This translates into CASSGGGNWQPQHF.